This T cell receptor beta chain was recorded in a study of T cell repertoires in cytomegalovirus infection. Turning to the study itself: Public signatures in TCR beta pointed to CMV infection and matching HLA type.

A word on this clonotype: Its target is unknown.

Regarding the study as a whole: HLA-C-restricted CMV clonotypes gave the most frequent clonotype in two of eight donors.

TCRdb reanalysed the reads using MiXCR and keeps one entry per CDR3 protein. The profile shows some 800,000 distinct CDR3 sequences, roughly 29% of them singletons. The V and J ends lost 5 bases and 5 bases respectively, with 27 bases between them. The germline V gene encodes CDR1 SGHVS and CDR2 FNYEAQ. This CDR3 comprises 18 residues. The chain carries TRBV7-6 and TRBJ1-1; D unclear. This TCR was recovered from a human donor in good health (CMV status not recorded). Some clones in this sample may be carry-over from other donors' samples. The sample in question was cultured CD8+ T cells from PBMCs, obtained from culture after CMV antigen stimulation. The CDR3 reads CASSDIFTDYNGGTEAFF. CDR3 bases: TGTGCCAGCAGCGATATTTTTACAGATTACAACGGTGGAACTGAAGCTTTCTTT.